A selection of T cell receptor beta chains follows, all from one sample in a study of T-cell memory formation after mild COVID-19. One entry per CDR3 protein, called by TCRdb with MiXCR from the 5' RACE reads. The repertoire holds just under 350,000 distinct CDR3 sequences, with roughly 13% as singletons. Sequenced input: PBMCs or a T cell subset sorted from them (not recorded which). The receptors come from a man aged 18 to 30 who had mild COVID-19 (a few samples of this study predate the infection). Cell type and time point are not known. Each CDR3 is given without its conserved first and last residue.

ASSWDPGTGNTIY	TRBV7-2	TRBJ1-3
ASSQDRGPNEQF	TRBV4-3	TRBJ2-1
ASSRIGQFNEQF	TRBV27	TRBJ2-1
SGGLLTDTQY	TRBV20-1	TRBJ2-3
ASSLGVSGANVLT	TRBV5-1	TRBJ2-6
ASRPNRGGRLETQY	TRBV7-2	TRBJ2-5
ASNPMNPYNSPLH	TRBV6-5	TRBJ1-6
ASSYSYSTDTQY	TRBV6-6	TRBJ2-3
ASSPAYERSETQY	TRBV6-5	TRBJ2-5
SARERSDYGYT	TRBV20-1	TRBJ1-2
ACRGGTYEQY	TRBV2	TRBJ2-7
ASSPGLAREQY	TRBV6-5	TRBJ2-7
ASSLGPGDGYT	TRBV7-2	TRBJ1-2
ASSWGETQY	TRBV12-3/TRBV12-4	TRBJ2-5
ASLLARGASGNTIY	TRBV2	TRBJ1-3
ATSDPGRGGLGEQF	TRBV24-1	TRBJ2-1
ASSSGSPFEQY	TRBV5-6	TRBJ2-7
SAAPGNTEAF	TRBV20-1	TRBJ1-1
ASSFSEKLF	TRBV7-9	TRBJ1-4
ASISQTGNYGYT	TRBV12-3/TRBV12-4	TRBJ1-2
SAQRYHNEQF	TRBV20-1	TRBJ2-1
ASSGNFSYEQY	TRBV12-3/TRBV12-4	TRBJ2-7
ASSLTGVTGELF	TRBV5-1	TRBJ2-2
ASSVLPGPYEQY	TRBV28	TRBJ2-7
ASSYSTGELF	TRBV6-5	TRBJ2-2
ASSPPGGGHEKLF	TRBV7-6	TRBJ1-4
ASSRLGTPKADTQY	TRBV6-5	TRBJ2-3
ASTGRDSNQPQH	TRBV6-2/TRBV6-3	TRBJ1-5
ASSSADTDTQY	TRBV10-1	TRBJ2-3